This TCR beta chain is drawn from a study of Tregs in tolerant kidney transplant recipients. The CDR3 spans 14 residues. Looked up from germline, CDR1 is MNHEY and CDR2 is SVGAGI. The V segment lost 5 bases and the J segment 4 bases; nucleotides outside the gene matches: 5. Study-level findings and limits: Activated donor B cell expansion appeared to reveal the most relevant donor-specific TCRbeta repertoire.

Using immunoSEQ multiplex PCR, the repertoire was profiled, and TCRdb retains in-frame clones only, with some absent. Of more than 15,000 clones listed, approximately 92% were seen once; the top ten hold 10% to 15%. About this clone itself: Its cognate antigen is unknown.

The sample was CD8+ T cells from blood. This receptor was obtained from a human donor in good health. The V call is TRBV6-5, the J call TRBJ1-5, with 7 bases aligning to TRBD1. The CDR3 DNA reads TGTGCCAGCAGTGTGACAGGGCTAAATCAGCCCCAGCATTTT. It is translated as CASSVTGLNQPQHF.